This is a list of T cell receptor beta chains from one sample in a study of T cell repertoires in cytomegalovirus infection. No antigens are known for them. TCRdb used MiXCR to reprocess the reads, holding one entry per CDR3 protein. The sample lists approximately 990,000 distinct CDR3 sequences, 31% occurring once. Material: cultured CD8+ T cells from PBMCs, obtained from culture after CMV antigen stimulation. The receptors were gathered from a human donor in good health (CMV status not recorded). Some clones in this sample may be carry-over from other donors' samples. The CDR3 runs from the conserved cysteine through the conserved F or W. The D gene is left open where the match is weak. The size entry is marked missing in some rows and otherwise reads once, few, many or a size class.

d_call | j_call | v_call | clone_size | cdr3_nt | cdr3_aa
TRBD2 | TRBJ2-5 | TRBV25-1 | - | TGTGCCAGCAGTCTCCTAGCGGGGGGTGTGGAGACCCAGTACTTC | CASSLLAGGVETQYF
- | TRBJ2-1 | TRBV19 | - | TGTGCCAGTAGTATAGGCAGGGGAGGTTACTACAATGAGCAGTTCTTC | CASSIGRGGYYNEQFF
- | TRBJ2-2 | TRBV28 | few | TGTGCCAGCAGTGCCCACTCCCTCCTAAACACCGGGGAGCTGTTTTTT | CASSAHSLLNTGELFF
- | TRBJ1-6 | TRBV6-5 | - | TGTGCCAGAGCCCAGATCTATAATTCACCCCTCCACTTT | CARAQIYNSPLHF
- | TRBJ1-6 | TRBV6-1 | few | TGTGCCAGCAGTGAAGAATTAGCCGGGGATAGCCACTTT | CASSEELAGDSHF
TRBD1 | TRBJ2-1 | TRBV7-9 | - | TGTGCCAGCAACAGACAGGGGAGGTCCTACAATGAGCAGTTCTTC | CASNRQGRSYNEQFF
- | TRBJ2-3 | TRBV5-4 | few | TGTGCCAGCAGCTTTGGGGGCAGTTGGAGCACAGATACGCAGTATTTT | CASSFGGSWSTDTQYF
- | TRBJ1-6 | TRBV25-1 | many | TGTGCCAGAAAGGATTTGGAGACAGCGAATTCACCCCTCCACTTT | CARKDLETANSPLHF
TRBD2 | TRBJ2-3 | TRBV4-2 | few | TGTGCCAGCAGCGAGCGGGGGGTTACAACAGATACGCAGTATTTT | CASSERGVTTDTQYF
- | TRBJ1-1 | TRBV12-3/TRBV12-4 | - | TGTGCCAGCAGTTTACCCCCAATGACTGAAGCTTTCTTT | CASSLPPMTEAFF
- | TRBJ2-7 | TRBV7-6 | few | TGTGCCAGCAGCTTACCCCCGGGGGCCGGCTCCTACGAGCAGTACTTC | CASSLPPGAGSYEQYF
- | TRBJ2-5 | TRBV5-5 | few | TGTGCCAGCAGCTGGGGTGGGGCGCGGGGAGAGACCCAGTACTTC | CASSWGGARGETQYF
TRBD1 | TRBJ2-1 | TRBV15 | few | TGTGCCACCAGCGAGGACAGGGGGTACAACAATGAGCAGTTCTTC | CATSEDRGYNNEQFF
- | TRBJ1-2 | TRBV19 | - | TGTGCCAGTAGTATTACTGGACTCTATGGCTACACCTTC | CASSITGLYGYTF
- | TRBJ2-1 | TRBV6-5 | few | TGTGCCAGCAGTTACACCGACCACAATGAGCAGTTCTTC | CASSYTDHNEQFF
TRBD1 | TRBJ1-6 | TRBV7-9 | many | TGTGCCAGCAGCTTTTGGACAGGGTCCTTTTCCTATAATTCACCCCTCCACTTT | CASSFWTGSFSYNSPLHF
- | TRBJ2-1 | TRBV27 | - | TGTGCCAGCACGACCACACTCAGCAACTACAATGAGCAGTTCTTC | CASTTTLSNYNEQFF
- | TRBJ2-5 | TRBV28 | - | TGTGCCAGCAGTAGCGTTCAGCTCCGGGACACTTTCGAAGAGACCCAGTACTTC | CASSSVQLRDTFEETQYF
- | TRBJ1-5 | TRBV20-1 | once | TGCAGTACTAGAGATTCCGGCCAGGTCAATCAGCCCCAGCATTTT | CSTRDSGQVNQPQHF
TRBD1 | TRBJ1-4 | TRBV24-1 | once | TGTGCCACCAGTGATGGACAGGGCGATTGGCTGTTTTTT | CATSDGQGDWLFF
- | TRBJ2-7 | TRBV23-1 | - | TGCGCCAGCAGTCAACCGACGGAGAGCTCCTACGAGCAGTACTTC | CASSQPTESSYEQYF
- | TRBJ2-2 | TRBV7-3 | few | TGTGCCAGCAGCCTCGACAGCCTAAACACCGGGGAGCTGTTTTTT | CASSLDSLNTGELFF
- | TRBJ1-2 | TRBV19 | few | TGTGCCAGTAGTATGCGGAGACAGAAGAACTATGGCTACACCTTC | CASSMRRQKNYGYTF
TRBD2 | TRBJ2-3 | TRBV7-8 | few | TGTGCCAGCAGCTACGAAGGGACTAGCGGGGGGACAGATACGCAGTATTTT | CASSYEGTSGGTDTQYF
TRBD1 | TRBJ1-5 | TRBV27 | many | TGTGCCAGCAGCTTGACAGGGAGAACTCAGCCCCAGCATTTT | CASSLTGRTQPQHF
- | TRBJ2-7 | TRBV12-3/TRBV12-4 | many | TGTGCCAGCAGTTTTGGTGGCCCTTACGAGCAGTACTTC | CASSFGGPYEQYF
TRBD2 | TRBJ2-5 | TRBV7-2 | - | TGTGCCAGCAGCTACAAACTCCGCGGGGGGGAGGGAGAGACCCAGTACTTC | CASSYKLRGGEGETQYF
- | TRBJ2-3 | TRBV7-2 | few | TGTGCCAGCAGCGAACCGGAGGGACCTCGCACAGATACGCAGTATTTT | CASSEPEGPRTDTQYF
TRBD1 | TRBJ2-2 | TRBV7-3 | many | TGTGCCAGCGCCTCGGACAGGGGCGGGGAGCTGTTTTTT | CASASDRGGELFF
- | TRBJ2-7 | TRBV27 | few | TGTGCCAGCAGTTTAAATTGGGGCAATAACTACGAGCAGTACTTC | CASSLNWGNNYEQYF
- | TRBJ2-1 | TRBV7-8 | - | TGTGCCAGCAGCTTAGAGGGCGGGGGCCCGGGAGATGAGCAGTTCTTC | CASSLEGGGPGDEQFF
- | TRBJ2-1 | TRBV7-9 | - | TGTGCCAGCAGCTTGAGGGGGGGGGGAAGCTCCTACAATGAGCAGTTCTTC | CASSLRGGGSSYNEQFF
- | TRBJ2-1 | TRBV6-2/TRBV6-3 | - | TGTGCCAGCAGTTACTCTCTCCGGACAGATTACAATGAGCAGTTCTTC | CASSYSLRTDYNEQFF
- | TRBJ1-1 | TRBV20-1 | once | TGCAGTGCAACCAGCGGAGGGCCTGAAGCTTTCTTT | CSATSGGPEAFF
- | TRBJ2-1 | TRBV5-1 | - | TGCGCCAGCAGCTTGAGGGGGGGCTACTACAATGAGCAGTTCTTC | CASSLRGGYYNEQFF